The 14 T cell receptor beta chains below were found in one sample sequenced in a study of T cell clonality in common variable immunodeficiency. Whole-study results and caveats: Fewer deletions and N-nucleotide insertions were reportedly seen in common variable immunodeficiency TCR beta sequences.

Antigens of these TCRs are unknown. Some clones are missing from TCRdb's copy, which holds only in-frame ones; the method was immunoSEQ multiplex PCR. Recorded here are about 23,000 clones, with no singletons, and the ten leading clones hold roughly 9.6%. What was sequenced was peripheral blood mononuclear cells. The source of these receptors is a human donor with common variable immunodeficiency.

This clone was detected ten times or more. The read halts 3 residues ahead of the CDR3 end, with the missing end drawn from the germline J gene. The chain couples TRBV20-1 to TRBJ2-5; 10 bases match TRBD2. This CDR3 comprises 15 residues. V was pared by 5 bases and J by 5 bases, with 11 bases of the junction left unmatched. Germline lookup yields CDR1 DFQATT and CDR2 SNEGSKA (reference sequence). The CDR3 reads CSAQGLAAAPETQYF. The CDR3 bases that were read are TGCAGTGCTCAAGGACTAGCGGCCGCCCCCGAGACC.

This clone showed up many times. Read data end 3 residues before the CDR3 end; the end is taken from the germline J gene. The V call is TRBV2, the J call TRBJ2-1; weak D call: TRBD2 (5 bases). The V end lost 6 bases, the J end lost 0 bases, and 9 bases lay between the germline ends. The CDR3 is made up of 14 amino acids. Per germline, CDR1 SNHLY and CDR2 FYNNEI. The CDR3 protein is CASRDLSSYNEQFF. Incomplete CDR3 DNA: TGTGCCAGCAGGGACTTGAGCTCCTACAATGAG.

This clone was detected many times. From the germline J gene comes the end of the CDR3, since the read stops 3 residues before it. This chain uses TRBV9 with TRBJ2-2; 8 nucleotides align to TRBD2. The germline V gene has CDR1 SGDLS and CDR2 YYNGEE. The length of the CDR3 is 15 residues. V lost 0 bases to trimming and J lost 5 bases; unmatched junction nucleotides: 3. CDR3 bases read: TGTGCCAGCAGCGTAGCGGGGGGGCGGACCGGGGAG. Translating it yields CASSVAGGRTGE. In full, the CDR3 reads CASSVAGGRTGELFF.

This clone was detected a few times. The read falls 3 residues short of the CDR3 end, and the missing part is taken from the germline J gene. The chain is built from TRBV5-5 and TRBJ2-7; TRBD2 agrees at 7 bases. The CDR3 loop spans 15 amino acids. V shed 1 base and J 0 bases; nucleotides not matched to a gene: 4. The germline V gene has CDR1 SGHKS and CDR2 YYEKEE (reference sequence). The covered CDR3 bases are TGTGCCAGCAGCTTGCTAGCGGTTGGCTCCTACGAG. It codes for CASSLLAVGSYE. The whole CDR3 sequence reads CASSLLAVGSYEQYF.

This clone was detected many times. From the germline J gene comes the end of the CDR3, since the read stops 3 residues before it. The chain combines TRBV7-2 with TRBJ2-7; D may correspond to TRBD1 or TRBD2 (7 bases each). Per the germline V gene, CDR1 is SGHTA and CDR2 is FQGNSA. Trimming removed 5 bases at V and 1 base at J, with 15 bases between. The CDR3 consists of 15 residues. The CDR3 here is CASSRTGEGSYEQYF. The DNA read from the CDR3 is TGTGCCAGCAGCAGAACAGGGGAGGGATCCTACGAG.

Concerning this clone itself: The read ends 3 residues shy of where the CDR3 ends; the end is completed using the germline J gene. The chain links TRBV18 to TRBJ2-1; D is unclear. CDR1 is KGHSH and CDR2 is LQKENI in the germline V gene. Between the trimmed V and J ends, which lost 4 bases and 4 bases, there was a span of 17 bases. The CDR3 sequence is 16 residues long. CDR3 DNA (partial): TGTGCCAGCTCACTCAACGGAGTGGGCTTTTACAATGAG. Its protein is CASSLNGVGFYNE. The entire CDR3 reads CASSLNGVGFYNEQFF.

This clone has a handful of counts. The missing CDR3 end, 3 residues past where the read stops, is filled in from the germline J gene. This chain joins TRBV7-9 and TRBJ1-4, with 8 bases lining up with TRBD1. Germline CDR1 reads SEHNR; CDR2 reads FQNEAQ (reference sequence). J was trimmed by 6 bases and V by 4 bases; bases with no gene match: 4. This CDR3 is 14 amino acids long. This chain's CDR3 is CASSSGTGYEKLFF. The CDR3 bases that were read are TGTGCCAGCAGCTCCGGGACAGGATATGAAAAA.

This clone was seen many times. Here the CDR3 reads CASSPKSGSSTDTQYF. CDR3 DNA, as far as it was read: TGTGCCAGCTCACCAAAGAGCGGGAGTAGCACAGATACG. This chain links TRBV18 with TRBJ2-3; 8 bases align to TRBD2. The CDR3 end is not reached by the read, which stops 3 residues before it; the germline J gene fills it in. Looked up from germline, CDR1 is KGHSH and CDR2 is LQKENI. The length of the CDR3 is 16 residues. V trimming: 2 bases; J trimming: 0 bases; junction bases outside the gene matches: 4.

Comment on this clone: The read terminates 3 residues before the CDR3 end, so the remaining end is supplied by the germline J gene. The chain is built from TRBV7-8 and TRBJ2-7, with D perhaps matching TRBD2 (5 bases). The CDR3 covers 17 residues. Germline-derived CDR1 and CDR2 are SGHVS and FQNEAQ. Trimming removed 0 bases at V and 2 bases at J, with 17 bases between. The CDR3 sequence is CASSLALLAETPYEQYF. CDR3 DNA, as far as it was read: TGTGCCAGCAGCTTAGCGCTTCTAGCAGAAACCCCCTACGAG.

This clone has a handful of counts. Read sequence stops 3 residues before the CDR3 end, and the germline J gene provides the missing end. The chain carries TRBV19 and TRBJ1-5; possible D gene TRBD1, 6 bases. CDR1 LNHDA and CDR2 SQIVND come from the germline V gene (reference sequence). V dropped 5 bases and J dropped 2 bases, with 10 bases sitting between them. The CDR3 has 14 residues. The CDR3: CASSPQGGNQPQHF. CDR3 bases read: TGTGCCAGTAGTCCACAGGGAGGCAATCAGCCC.

The sample holds many counts of this clone. The read gets to within 3 residues of the CDR3 end, and the germline J gene fills in the rest. This chain uses TRBV18 with TRBJ2-1; 9 bases are shared with TRBD1. This CDR3 spans 15 amino acids. In germline, CDR1 is KGHSH, CDR2 LQKENI. V lost 3 bases, J lost 3 bases, and 3 bases stayed unmatched. The part of the CDR3 DNA that was read is TGTGCCAGCTCACCGAACAGGGGGCACTACAATGAG. Encoded protein: CASSPNRGHYNE. The entire CDR3 sequence reads CASSPNRGHYNEQFF.

This clone occurred many times. The read terminates 3 residues ahead of where the CDR3 ends, so the germline J gene completes it. The genes are TRBV30 and TRBJ2-7, with TRBD1 as a possible D gene (8 bases). Between the trimmed V and J ends, which lost 0 bases and 3 bases, there was a span of 12 bases. CDR1 and CDR2 from the germline V gene are GTSNPN and SVGIG (reference sequence). The CDR3 length is 14 residues. CDR3 sequence: CAWSVQGGRYEQYF. The CDR3 DNA, read in part, is TGTGCCTGGAGTGTACAGGGGGGGCGCTACGAG. Based on the CDR3 plus reference TRBV30 and TRBJ2-7, the full variable domain is SQTIHQWPATLVQPVGSPLSLECTVEGTSNPNLYWYRQAAGRGLQLLFYSVGIGQISSEVPQNLSASRPQDRQFILSSKKLLLSDSGFYLCAWSVQGGRYEQYFGPGTRLTVT.

This clone has more than one count but fewer than ten. From the germline J gene comes the end of the CDR3, since the read stops 3 residues before it. The V and J genes are TRBV29-1 and TRBJ2-7; D ambiguous. Looked up from germline, CDR1 is SQVTM and CDR2 is ANQGSEA. The CDR3 has 11 amino acids. V lost 6 bases to trimming and J lost 1 base, with 7 bases between them. The CDR3 sequence is CSVDNSYEQYF. The CDR3 DNA, read in part, is TGCAGCGTAGACAATTCCTACGAG.

With respect to this clone: Read coverage stops 3 residues before the CDR3 terminus; the germline J gene supplies the remainder. The chain has TRBV19 and TRBJ2-1, with 8 bases that match TRBD2. V dropped 6 bases and J dropped 1; count of bases not matched to a gene: 8. Germline assignment: CDR1 LNHDA and CDR2 SQIVND (reference sequence). CDR3 size: 16 residues. CDR3 DNA (partial): TGTGCCAGTAGCACCGGACTAGCATCGTCCTACAATGAG. Translation gives CASSTGLASSYNE. The entire CDR3 protein is CASSTGLASSYNEQFF.